Listed below are T cell receptor beta chains from one sample, sequenced in a study of OX40 agonist ivuxolimab in advanced cancers. Assay: immunoSEQ multiplex PCR; the TCRdb copy retains only in-frame clones and omits some. The table has about 62,000 clones, approximately 88% seen once. This specimen consisted of CD4+ or CD8+ T cells sorted from blood, obtained in a trial of the OX40 agonist ivuxolimab. Receptor source: an adult with an advanced solid tumor such as melanoma, head and neck, liver or kidney cancer. The CDR3 runs from the conserved cysteine through the conserved F or W. Fields, in order: J gene, D gene, clone size, V gene, CDR3 protein, CDR3 DNA. D genes are given only for firm matches. Clone size appears in some rows only: once, few, many, or a class for an expanded clone.

TRBJ2-2	NA	NA	TRBV7-2	CASSSDTGELFF	TGTGCCAGCAGCTCTGACACCGGGGAGCTGTTTTTT
TRBJ1-1	NA	NA	TRBV2	CASSERQGRMNTEAFF	TGTGCCAGCAGTGAAAGGCAGGGCCGGATGAACACTGAAGCTTTCTTT
TRBJ2-2	TRBD2	NA	TRBV7-2	CASSLLAGANTGELFF	TGTGCCAGCAGCTTACTAGCGGGAGCGAACACCGGGGAGCTGTTTTTT
TRBJ2-2	TRBD2	few	TRBV19	CASSLRTSGRPTGELFF	TGTGCCAGTAGTCTGCGGACTAGCGGGAGACCCACCGGGGAGCTGTTTTTT
TRBJ1-2	NA	NA	TRBV6-1	CASSDVPGTTVGGGYGYTF	TGTGCCAGCAGTGATGTCCCAGGAACCACGGTGGGGGGCGGCTATGGCTACACCTTC
TRBJ2-1	NA	NA	TRBV9	CASSREVTNEQFF	TGTGCCAGCAGCCGAGAAGTTACCAATGAGCAGTTCTTC
TRBJ1-2	NA	once	TRBV11-1	CASSFGGWSGYTF	TGTGCCAGCAGCTTCGGGGGGTGGAGTGGCTACACCTTC
TRBJ1-1	NA	NA	TRBV5-1	CASSRSRGNTEAFF	TGCGCCAGCAGCCGAAGCCGGGGGAACACTGAAGCTTTCTTT
TRBJ2-1	TRBD2	few	TRBV7-2	CASSSAGTSYEQFF	TGTGCCAGCAGTTCTGCCGGGACTAGCTATGAGCAGTTCTTC
TRBJ1-4	TRBD1	NA	TRBV7-2	CASSLGTGGLLSEKLFF	TGTGCCAGCAGCTTAGGGACAGGGGGCCTGTTGAGTGAAAAACTGTTTTTT
TRBJ1-1	TRBD1	NA	TRBV6-5	CASRPRQGAYTEAFF	TGTGCCAGCAGGCCTAGACAGGGGGCGTACACTGAAGCTTTCTTT
TRBJ2-5	NA	NA	TRBV10-3	CAIGGTTPETQYF	TGTGCCATCGGGGGAACAACCCCAGAGACCCAGTACTTC
TRBJ2-5	NA	NA	TRBV7-9	CASSLGGFVQETQYF	TGTGCCAGCAGCTTAGGCGGGTTCGTCCAAGAGACCCAGTACTTC
TRBJ1-6	NA	NA	TRBV19	CASSIVETKGVFSPLHF	TGTGCCAGTAGTATAGTAGAAACAAAAGGGGTATTTTCACCCCTCCACTTT
TRBJ1-4	TRBD1	NA	TRBV6-1	CASTRGTGVGEKLFF	TGTGCCAGCACTCGAGGGACAGGGGTGGGTGAAAAACTGTTTTTT
TRBJ1-6	TRBD1	NA	TRBV5-6	CASSPTGDPVSPLHF	TGTGCCAGCAGCCCAACAGGGGACCCTGTTTCACCCCTCCACTTT
TRBJ2-5	NA	NA	TRBV10-2	CASSTSELDAQYF	TGCGCCAGCAGTACCTCAGAGCTGGATGCCCAGTACTTC
TRBJ1-1	TRBD1	NA	TRBV7-9	CASSQRTGINTEAFF	TGTGCCAGCAGCCAACGGACAGGGATAAACACTGAAGCTTTCTTT